This is a list of T cell receptor beta chains from one sample in a study of blood T cells in healthy people across ages. TCRdb re-called the 5' RACE reads through MiXCR, storing one row per CDR3 protein. The sample has over a million distinct CDR3 sequences, around 59% seen once. The specimen sequenced was blood. The receptors were gathered from a man aged 18 to 30 in good health. Each CDR3 is given with its conserved first and last residue. D genes are given only for firm matches. Size values are once, few and many counts, or a class for expanded clones, and some rows have none.

j_gene | abundance | d_gene | v_gene | CDR3nt | CDR3aa
TRBJ1-1 | few | - | TRBV6-1 | TGTGCCAGCAGTGAAGCACTTAAGGGGTTCGGTAAAGCTTTCTTT | CASSEALKGFGKAFF
TRBJ1-2 | - | TRBD1 | TRBV4-1 | TGCGCCAGCAGCCAAGCAACAGGGGACTATGGCTACACCTTC | CASSQATGDYGYTF
TRBJ2-7 | - | TRBD2 | TRBV20-1 | TGCAGTGCTCACGGGACTAGCGACTCCTACGAGCAGTACTTC | CSAHGTSDSYEQYF
TRBJ1-1 | - | - | TRBV4-1 | TGCGCCAGCAGCGGAAGTAGCACTGAAGCTTTCTTT | CASSGSSTEAFF
TRBJ1-2 | - | - | TRBV12-3/TRBV12-4 | TGTGCCAGCAGTTTAATGACGGAGGGCTACACCTTC | CASSLMTEGYTF
TRBJ2-1 | - | - | TRBV20-1 | TGCAGTGCTCCCCGAGAGGGGAGCCCTTCGGATGAGCAGTTCTTC | CSAPREGSPSDEQFF
TRBJ2-7 | - | TRBD2 | TRBV7-2 | TGTGCCAGCAGCTTGGCGTGGGGCGGGAGTTCCCCCGAGCAGTACTTC | CASSLAWGGSSPEQYF
TRBJ2-7 | - | - | TRBV6-1 | TGTGCCAGCAGTACCGGACTGGCCTACGAGCAGTACTTC | CASSTGLAYEQYF
TRBJ2-7 | - | - | TRBV7-9 | TGTGCCAGCAGCGCTATGGGACAAGGGGACTACGAGCAGTACTTC | CASSAMGQGDYEQYF
TRBJ2-1 | few | TRBD2 | TRBV7-9 | TGTGCCAGCAGCCCCGAACTAGCGGGATTGAGTAATGAGCAGTTCTTC | CASSPELAGLSNEQFF
TRBJ1-6 | - | - | TRBV18 | TGTGCCAGCTCACCAAGTAGGGGGGGGAATTCACCCCTCCACTTT | CASSPSRGGNSPLHF
TRBJ2-7 | - | TRBD1 | TRBV4-3 | TGCGCCAGCAGCCAGGCCGGGACAGGGAGGTACGAGCAGTACTTC | CASSQAGTGRYEQYF
TRBJ2-1 | - | TRBD2 | TRBV20-1 | TGCAGTGCTCTAGAGTCTGTAGCGGGGGGCCCGGGTGAGCAGTTCTTC | CSALESVAGGPGEQFF
TRBJ2-5 | - | TRBD2 | TRBV20-1 | TGCAGTGCTCCCTGGACTAGGTTGGAGACCCAGTACTTC | CSAPWTRLETQYF
TRBJ1-2 | - | - | TRBV12-3/TRBV12-4 | TGTGCCAGCACCGGGACAAAAGGCTACACCTTC | CASTGTKGYTF
TRBJ2-5 | - | TRBD1 | TRBV4-2 | TGTGCCAGCAGCCAAGGGGACAGGGCACAAGAGACCCAGTACTTC | CASSQGDRAQETQYF
TRBJ2-7 | - | - | TRBV29-1 | TGCGGCGCAGTATCGGGGGCTGGCTCCTACGAGCAGTACTTC | CGAVSGAGSYEQYF
TRBJ1-2 | - | - | TRBV6-6 | TGTGCCAGCAGTTACTCTGGCCGGGAGGACTATGGCTACACCTTT | CASSYSGREDYGYTF
TRBJ1-5 | once | - | TRBV4-1 | TGCGCCAGCAGCCCAAGAGGGCTTGGCAATCAGCCCCAGCATTTT | CASSPRGLGNQPQHF
TRBJ2-4 | - | TRBD2 | TRBV27 | TGTGCCAGCAGTCCTGGACTAGCGGTAGCCAAAAACATTCAGTACTTC | CASSPGLAVAKNIQYF
TRBJ1-2 | few | - | TRBV7-2 | TGTGCCAGCAGCCCGCCTGGGAATAACTATGGCTACACCTTC | CASSPPGNNYGYTF
TRBJ2-1 | - | - | TRBV5-6 | TGTGCCAGCAGCTTTACCGGGACGAGGGAGATTAACGAGCAGTTCTTC | CASSFTGTREINEQFF
TRBJ2-1 | - | - | TRBV3-1 | TGTGCCAGCAGCCAAACCGGGACTGGGACCTCCAATGAGCAGTTCTTC | CASSQTGTGTSNEQFF
TRBJ2-3 | - | TRBD2 | TRBV29-1 | TGCACCCTGAGGGAGGGCGATGGAGATACGCAGTATTTT | CTLREGDGDTQYF
TRBJ1-5 | - | TRBD1 | TRBV2 | TGTGCCAGCAGCCAACCGACAGGGAGCAATCAGCCCCAGCATTTT | CASSQPTGSNQPQHF
TRBJ2-7 | few | TRBD2 | TRBV7-8 | TGTGCCAGCACCTCCGGGACTAGCGGGAGTTCCTACGAGCAGTACTTC | CASTSGTSGSSYEQYF
TRBJ2-3 | few | TRBD2 | TRBV29-1 | TGCAGCCTCCAAGCGGGGAGAGGCACAGATACGCAGTATTTT | CSLQAGRGTDTQYF
TRBJ2-2 | - | - | TRBV27 | TGTGCCAGCAGTTTAAGGAACCAGGCCCTGAACACCGGGGAGCTGTTTTTT | CASSLRNQALNTGELFF
TRBJ2-5 | few | TRBD1 | TRBV7-9 | TGTGCCAGCAGCTATCACGGACAGGGCGGAGAGACCCAGTACTTC | CASSYHGQGGETQYF
TRBJ2-2 | - | - | TRBV4-3 | TGCGCCAGCAGCCTTGAGAGGGTAGGGTCCGGGGAGCTGTTTTTT | CASSLERVGSGELFF
TRBJ2-7 | - | - | TRBV27 | TGTGCCAGCAGTCACAACCTCCAGGGGGGGATCTCCTACGAGCAGTACTTC | CASSHNLQGGISYEQYF
TRBJ2-3 | - | TRBD1 | TRBV9 | TGTGCCAGCAGCGTCGTAGGCCGGGACAGGGGTGGAGATACGCAGTATTTT | CASSVVGRDRGGDTQYF
TRBJ2-3 | - | TRBD2 | TRBV2 | TGTGCCAGCAGACGGACTAGCGGGGAAGATACGCAGTATTTT | CASRRTSGEDTQYF
TRBJ1-6 | - | - | TRBV20-1 | TGCAGTGCTAGAGCAAGGCTAGATAGTTCACCCCTCCACTTT | CSARARLDSSPLHF
TRBJ2-7 | - | - | TRBV3-1 | TGTGCCAGCAGCCTCCGGGACGCCACCTACGAGCAGTACTTC | CASSLRDATYEQYF
TRBJ2-1 | - | TRBD2 | TRBV10-1 | TGCGCCAGCAGTGCGACACGAGCGGGAGGGGGCAATGAGCAGTTCTTC | CASSATRAGGGNEQFF
TRBJ1-4 | - | - | TRBV19 | TGTGCCAGTAGTGAGAGGGGACGGGAAAAACTGTTTTTT | CASSERGREKLFF
TRBJ2-1 | few | TRBD2 | TRBV20-1 | TGCAGTGCTAGTGCACTTGCGGGGGGCTACAATGAGCAGTTCTTC | CSASALAGGYNEQFF
TRBJ2-7 | - | - | TRBV20-1 | TGCAGTGCTAGAGATCCGTTGGCAGGAGGGCTTTACGAGCAGTACTTC | CSARDPLAGGLYEQYF
TRBJ1-2 | few | - | TRBV7-2 | TGTGCCAGCAGCTTAGATTTGGGCTCAGGCGGCTACACCTTC | CASSLDLGSGGYTF
TRBJ2-7 | - | TRBD1 | TRBV11-2 | TGTGCCAGCAGCATCTCGGACAGGGGTTACGAGCAGTACTTC | CASSISDRGYEQYF
TRBJ2-7 | once | - | TRBV10-2 | TGCGCCAGCAGTGTTTCTAGGGGCGAGCAGTACTTC | CASSVSRGEQYF
TRBJ1-4 | - | - | TRBV7-6 | TGTGCCGGCAGCTACGACGGTGAAAAACTGTTTTTT | CAGSYDGEKLFF
TRBJ2-7 | - | - | TRBV7-6 | TGTGCCAGCAGCTTAATAGGAATTGGGGATTCTAGGGACGAGCAGTACTTC | CASSLIGIGDSRDEQYF
TRBJ1-2 | few | - | TRBV20-1 | TGCAGTGTTGATTGGGGGAAAGTGGAGAACTATGGCTACACCTTC | CSVDWGKVENYGYTF
TRBJ2-3 | - | - | TRBV5-5 | TGTGCCAGCACCTTCTCCGGGGACTCAGATACGCAGTATTTT | CASTFSGDSDTQYF
TRBJ2-5 | - | - | TRBV20-1 | TGCAGTGCTATACCCGACAGCCAAGAGACCCAGTACTTC | CSAIPDSQETQYF
TRBJ2-7 | - | - | TRBV3-1 | TGTGCCAGCAGCCAAGGCGGGATGCACGAGCAGTACTTC | CASSQGGMHEQYF
TRBJ2-1 | - | - | TRBV13 | TGTGCCAGCAGCTTAGGGGAACAGGGCTATCTGGATGAGCAGTTCTTC | CASSLGEQGYLDEQFF
TRBJ1-5 | - | - | TRBV4-3 | TGCGCCAGCAGCCAAGAGGCAGGGTTGCCTAATCAGCCCCAGCATTTT | CASSQEAGLPNQPQHF